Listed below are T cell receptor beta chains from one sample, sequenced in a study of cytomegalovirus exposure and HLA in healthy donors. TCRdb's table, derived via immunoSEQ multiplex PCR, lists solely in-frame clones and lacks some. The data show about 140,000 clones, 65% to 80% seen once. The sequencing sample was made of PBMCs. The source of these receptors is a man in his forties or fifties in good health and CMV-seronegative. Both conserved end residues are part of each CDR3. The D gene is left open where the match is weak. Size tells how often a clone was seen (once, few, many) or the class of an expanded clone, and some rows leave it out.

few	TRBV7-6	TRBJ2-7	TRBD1	TGTGCCAGCAGCGCCGGGACAGGTTACAGCGAGCAGTACTTC	CASSAGTGYSEQYF
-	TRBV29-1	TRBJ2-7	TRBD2	TGCAGCGTCGGCGGGAGGGCCGCTAATTACGAGCAGTACTTC	CSVGGRAANYEQYF
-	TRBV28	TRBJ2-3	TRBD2	TGTGCCAGCAGCCCTCAGCGGGAGCCGGATACGCAGTATTTT	CASSPQREPDTQYF
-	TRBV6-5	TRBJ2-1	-	TGTGCCAGCAGTAAGAACAGCTACAATGAGCAGTTCTTC	CASSKNSYNEQFF
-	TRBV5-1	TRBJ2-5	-	TGCGCCAGCAGCTCCCCACAGGGGGGGATGGAGACCCAGTACTTC	CASSSPQGGMETQYF
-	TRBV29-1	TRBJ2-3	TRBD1	TGCAGCGGGGGGACAGGGGGCACAGATACGCAGTATTTT	CSGGTGGTDTQYF
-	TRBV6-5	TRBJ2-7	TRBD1	TGTGCCAGCAGTTACCGGGGACAGGGGGCCGAGCAGTACTTC	CASSYRGQGAEQYF
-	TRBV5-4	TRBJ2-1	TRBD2	TGTGCCAGCAGTGTGCTAGCGGGTGGGCTGGGTGAGCAGTTCTTC	CASSVLAGGLGEQFF
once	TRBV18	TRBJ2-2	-	TGTGCCAGCTCACCCTCGACCGGGGAGCTGTTTTTT	CASSPSTGELFF
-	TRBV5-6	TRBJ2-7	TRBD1	TGTGCCAGCAGCTGGGGGGACGACAGGGGGGCCTACGAGCAGTACTTC	CASSWGDDRGAYEQYF
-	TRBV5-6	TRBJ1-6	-	TGTGCCAGCAGCTTCCCAGGCCTACCCCTCCACTTT	CASSFPGLPLHF
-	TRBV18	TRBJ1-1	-	TGTGCCAGCTCACCAAACGGGGGCACTGAAGCTTTCTTT	CASSPNGGTEAFF
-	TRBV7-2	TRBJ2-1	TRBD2	TGTGCCAGCAGCTTAGTGGCGGGAGGGGGATACAATGAGCAGTTCTTC	CASSLVAGGGYNEQFF
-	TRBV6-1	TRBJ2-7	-	TGTGCCAGCAGCGACCTCACAGGGAAGTACGAGCAGTACTTC	CASSDLTGKYEQYF
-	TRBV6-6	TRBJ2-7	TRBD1	TGTGCCATGGGACAGGGTGTGGGAGAGCAGTACTTC	CAMGQGVGEQYF
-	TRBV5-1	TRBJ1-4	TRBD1	TGCGCCAGCAGCTTCCGACAGGGTACTGCAACTAATGAAAAACTGTTTTTT	CASSFRQGTATNEKLFF
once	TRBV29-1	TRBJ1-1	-	TGCAGCGTTGACGGGGGGGACGGAAGAATGAACACTGAAGCTTTCTTT	CSVDGGDGRMNTEAFF